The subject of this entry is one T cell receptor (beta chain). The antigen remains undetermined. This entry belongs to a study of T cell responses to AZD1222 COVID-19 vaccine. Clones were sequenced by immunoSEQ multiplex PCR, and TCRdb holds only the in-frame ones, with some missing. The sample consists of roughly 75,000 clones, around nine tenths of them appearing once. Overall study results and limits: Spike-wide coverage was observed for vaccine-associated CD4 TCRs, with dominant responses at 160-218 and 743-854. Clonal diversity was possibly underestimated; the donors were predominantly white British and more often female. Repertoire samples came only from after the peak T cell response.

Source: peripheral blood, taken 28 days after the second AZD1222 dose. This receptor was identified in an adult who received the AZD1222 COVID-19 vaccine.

This CDR3 is CAWGTGTGAYEQYF. The CDR3 DNA sequence: TGTGCCTGGGGTACGGGGACAGGAGCCTACGAGCAGTACTTC. V gene TRBV30 combines with J gene TRBJ2-7, with TRBD1 identical over 8 bases. The V gene end was trimmed by 5 bases and the J gene end by 2 bases; junction bases not matched to a gene: 8. The germline CDR1 and CDR2 sequences are GTSNPN and SVGIG (reference sequence). There are 14 residues in the CDR3.